This entry lists 14 T cell receptor beta chains sequenced from one sample in a study of shared clonotypes between healthy human individuals. CD45RO-negative CD8 cells positively selected for CCR7 made up the naive population, which excluded terminally differentiated effector memory CD45RA+ cells. Only in-frame clones appear in the TCRdb table, and some are missing; sequencing was by immunoSEQ multiplex PCR. The sample holds about 2.1 million clones, about 93% seen once. The sequencing sample was made of naive CD8+ T cells from PBMCs. The receptors originated from a man aged 18 to 29 in good health. Some clones in this sample may be carry-over from other donors' samples.

The chain couples TRBV10-1 to TRBJ2-7; D remains unclear. Germline-derived CDR1 and CDR2 are WNHNN and SYGVQD (reference sequence). The V end lost 8 bases, the J end lost 6 bases, and 14 bases lay between the germline ends. The CDR3 totals 12 residues. CDR3 in amino acids: CASGGWEIEQYF. CDR3 nucleotides: TGCGCCAGCGGTGGCTGGGAAATCGAGCAGTACTTC.

The chain is built from TRBV6-1 and TRBJ2-2, with 13 bases identical to TRBD2. There are 15 residues in the CDR3. V lost 5 bases and J lost 9; bases outside the gene matches: 6. Germline V gene lookup returns CDR1 MNHNS and CDR2 SASEGT. In DNA, the CDR3 is TGTGCCAGCAGTTCACTAGCGGGAGGGCCAAGGGAGCTGTTTTTT. It specifies CASSSLAGGPRELFF.

The rearrangement links TRBV13 to TRBJ2-5; TRBD1 matches 9 bases. The germline gives CDR1 PRHDT, CDR2 FYEKMQ (reference sequence). V lost 0 bases and J lost 4; bases outside the gene matches: 6. CDR3 length: 16 amino acids. The CDR3 DNA sequence: TGTGCCAGCAGCTTAGGAGGGTGGGGACAGGGAGAGACCCAGTACTTC. Its protein is CASSLGGWGQGETQYF. The entire variable domain, with the rest obtained from reference TRBV13 and TRBJ2-5, is as follows: AAGVIQSPRHLIKEKRETATLKCYPIPRHDTVYWYQQGPGQDPQFLISFYEKMQSDKGSIPDRFSAQQFSDYHSELNMSSLELGDSALYFCASSLGGWGQGETQYFGPGTRLLVL.

The rearrangement uses TRBV13 and TRBJ1-5, with unresolved D. This CDR3 has 14 amino acids. The V end lost 0 bases, the J end lost 3 bases, and 6 bases lay between the germline ends. CDR1 is PRHDT, CDR2 FYEKMQ, per germline (reference sequence). The DNA for the CDR3 is TGTGCCAGCAGCTTAGGACGGAACAATCAGCCCCAGCATTTT. Amino acids: CASSLGRNNQPQHF.

This rearrangement joins TRBV9 to TRBJ1-2; no reliable D call. V gave up 0 bases and J gave up 5 bases, with 11 bases separating them. This CDR3 spans 14 amino acids. The V gene's germline CDR1 is SGDLS and CDR2 YYNGEE. CDR3: CASSVASTGYGYTF. CDR3 DNA: TGTGCCAGCAGCGTAGCCTCCACGGGGTATGGCTACACCTTC.

This chain uses TRBV6-5 with TRBJ1-2, with 8 bases that match TRBD1. The germline gives CDR1 MNHEY, CDR2 SVGAGI. The CDR3 extends over 14 amino acids. Trimming cost V 2 bases and J 7 bases; bases outside gene matches: 6. The CDR3 spells CASSYRQGARGYTF. The CDR3 nucleotides are TGTGCCAGCAGTTACCGCCAGGGGGCGCGTGGCTACACCTTC.

J is TRBJ2-7 and V is TRBV13; 10 nucleotides match TRBD2. There are 17 residues in the CDR3. V shed 3 bases, J shed 3 bases, and the junction held 11 bases outside the gene matches. Germline assignment: CDR1 PRHDT and CDR2 FYEKMQ (reference sequence). This chain's CDR3 is CASSLRLAGALGYEQYF. The CDR3 DNA reads as TGTGCCAGCAGCTTGAGGCTAGCGGGAGCCCTCGGCTACGAGCAGTACTTC.

This chain connects TRBV28 to TRBJ2-5; D is possibly TRBD1 (6 bases). The CDR3 extends over 15 amino acids. V lost 2 bases, J lost 5 bases, and 15 bases lay in between. CDR1 and CDR2 from the germline V gene are MDHEN and SYDVKM. For the CDR3, the DNA is TGTGCCAGCAGTTTAGGGGGTGGGGGCGTGGAGACCCAGTACTTC. Translating gives CASSLGGGGVETQYF.

The chain combines TRBV11-2 with TRBJ2-1; TRBD2 agrees at 11 bases. Losses at the gene ends were 6 bases for V and 14 bases for J; bases not matched to a gene: 6. In germline, CDR1 is SGHAT, CDR2 FQNNGV. The length of the CDR3 is 12 residues. CDR3 coding DNA: TGTGCCAGCAGTCTTAGCGGGGGGGGAAAGTTCTTC. Encoded protein: CASSLSGGGKFF.

The chain joins TRBV6-6 to TRBJ2-2; D is undetermined. The CDR3 runs 14 residues. Trimming removed 10 bases from V and 0 bases from J, with 12 bases in between. The germline CDR1 and CDR2 sequences are MNHNY and SVGAGI (reference sequence). The CDR3, as DNA: TGTGCCACCGCCGGGCCCTCGAACACCGGGGAGCTGTTTTTT. It is translated as CATAGPSNTGELFF.

The chain employs TRBV7-9 and TRBJ2-2; no clear D gene. CDR1 SEHNR and CDR2 FQNEAQ come from the germline V gene (reference sequence). CDR3 length equals 18 residues. The V end lost 8 bases, the J end lost 3 bases, and 25 bases lay between the germline ends. CDR3 residues: CASGPRPPVRSDTGELFF. The CDR3 nucleotides are TGTGCCAGCGGTCCTCGCCCCCCAGTTCGTTCGGACACCGGGGAGCTGTTTTTT.

This chain links TRBV7-9 with TRBJ2-1, with D maybe TRBD2 (6 bases). The CDR3 loop spans 15 amino acids. V was shortened by 1 base and J by 4 bases, with 11 bases between the two germline ends. Germline V gene data show CDR1 as SEHNR and CDR2 as FQNEAQ (reference sequence). The CDR3 sequence is CASSLDPSAYNEQFF. CDR3 sequence (DNA): TGTGCCAGCAGCTTAGACCCTAGCGCGTACAATGAGCAGTTCTTC.

The chain combines TRBV7-9 with TRBJ2-7, with a possible D match to TRBD2 (5 bases). The germline V gene encodes CDR1 SEHNR and CDR2 FQNEAQ (reference sequence). The V end was cut by 1 base, the J end by 5 bases, with 12 bases between. The CDR3 totals 14 residues. The CDR3 spells CASSLGGASHEQYF. The CDR3 DNA reads as TGTGCCAGCAGCTTAGGGGGAGCGTCGCACGAGCAGTACTTC.

The rearrangement joins TRBV13 to TRBJ2-7; 7 nucleotides agree with TRBD1. The junction had 4 bases not matched to a gene; V was cut back by 5 bases and J by 3 bases. The CDR3 length is 13 residues. CDR1 is PRHDT, CDR2 FYEKMQ, per germline (reference sequence). CDR3 DNA: TGTGCCAGCAGCCTGGGACAGAACTACGAGCAGTACTTC. Its translation: CASSLGQNYEQYF.